Presented here are 5 T cell receptor beta chains from one specimen sequenced in a study of blood T cell repertoires in COVID-19. Sequencing was performed with immunoSEQ multiplex PCR; in TCRdb, only in-frame clones are kept and a portion is missing. The sample includes a few hundred thousand clones, approximately 90% seen only once; the top ten take roughly 0.86%. The sequenced material came from PBMCs or T cells enriched from blood (not recorded which). These receptors were obtained from a woman between 40 and 55 years old who had been exposed to COVID-19.

CDR3 coding DNA: TGTGCCAGCAGACCGGGGTCCGGAAACACCATATATTTT. Its protein is CASRPGSGNTIYF. The chain is built from TRBV6-5 and TRBJ1-3, with D hard to call. The CDR3 spans 13 residues. Germline V gives CDR1 MNHEY, CDR2 SVGAGI. V dropped 6 bases and J dropped 4 bases, with 10 bases sitting between them.

J is TRBJ1-1 and V is TRBV21-1; the D call in the table, TRBD1, was not verified against the DNA. TRBV21-1 is marked as a pseudogene. The CDR3 runs to 14 residues. As DNA, the CDR3 is TGTGCCAGCAGCAAAAAAACAGCGAACACTGAAGCTTTCTTT. Amino acid sequence: CASSKKTANTEAFF.

CDR3 bases: TGCGCCAGCAGGGTTGGCGGAGTGAGCACAGATACGCAGTATTTT. Translated, it gives CASRVGGVSTDTQYF. This chain connects TRBV5-1 to TRBJ2-3; D gene ambiguous. CDR3 length equals 15 residues. Germline-derived CDR1 and CDR2 are SGHRS and YFSETQ. Trimming took 5 bases from V and 0 from J, leaving 13 bases between them. The whole variable domain, remainder taken from reference TRBV5-1 and TRBJ2-3, is KAGVTQTPRYLIKTRGQQVTLSCSPISGHRSVSWYQQTPGQGLQFLFEYFSETQRNKGNFPGRFSGRQFSNSRSEMNVSTLELGDSALYLCASRVGGVSTDTQYFGPGTRLTVL.

The chain employs TRBV5-1 and TRBJ2-3; D gene unclear. The CDR3 length is 14 residues. Germline lookup yields CDR1 SGHRS and CDR2 YFSETQ. The V and J ends lost 7 bases and 0 bases respectively, with 12 bases between them. CDR3 DNA: TGCGCCAGCTGCCCGAGGCCTAGCACAGATACGCAGTATTTT. Protein: CASCPRPSTDTQYF.

V gene TRBV15 combines with J gene TRBJ1-2; D gene unclear. Deletions cut 0 bases from V and 5 bases from J, with 10 bases between. Germline lookup yields CDR1 LNHNV and CDR2 YYDKDF (reference sequence). CDR3 size: 14 residues. The CDR3 reads CATSRDPGGYGYTF. CDR3 nucleotide sequence: TGTGCCACCAGCAGAGATCCGGGCGGGTATGGCTACACCTTC.